The 10 T cell receptor beta chains below come from one sample, sequenced in a study of blood T cell repertoires in COVID-19. Sequencing was performed with immunoSEQ multiplex PCR; in TCRdb, only in-frame clones are kept and a portion is missing. The sample records some 190,000 clones, around 88% being singletons. The sequenced sample was peripheral blood. The receptors originated from a man aged 18 to 30 with active or convalescent COVID-19.

The rearrangement links TRBV28 to TRBJ2-1, with D possibly matching TRBD2 (6 bases). The germline V gene encodes CDR1 MDHEN and CDR2 SYDVKM. Trimming shortened V by 6 bases and J by 6 bases, and 12 bases separated the two germline ends. The CDR3 extends over 13 amino acids. DNA of the CDR3: TGTGCCAGCAGGTCGGCTAGCGTCAATGAGCAGTTCTTC. Protein sequence: CASRSASVNEQFF.

The chain recombines TRBV7-8 with TRBJ2-3; D might be TRBD1 (5 bases). The CDR3 is 17 amino acids. V was shortened by 1 base and J by 0 bases, with 14 bases between the two germline ends. Germline CDR1 reads SGHVS; CDR2 reads FQNEAQ. This chain's CDR3 is CASSLGWTTTSTDTQYF. CDR3 bases: TGTGCCAGCAGCTTAGGTTGGACAACAACTAGCACAGATACGCAGTATTTT.

The chain is built from TRBV28 and TRBJ2-3; D perhaps matches TRBD2 (6 bases). CDR3 length equals 16 residues. Germline CDR1 reads MDHEN; CDR2 reads SYDVKM. The V end lost 5 bases, the J end lost 0 bases, and 15 bases lay between the germline ends. The CDR3 DNA sequence: TGTGCCAGCAGTCGCGGCCTAGGGACTAGCACAGATACGCAGTATTTT. Translating it yields CASSRGLGTSTDTQYF.

Points on this clone: The junction departs from germline at one end; a sequencing error may be responsible. V and J are TRBV14 and TRBJ2-1; D is ambiguous. CDR3 size: 12 residues. Germline lookup yields CDR1 SGHDN and CDR2 FVKESK. CDR3: CASSQGMESTVF. The CDR3 region has the DNA TGTGCCAGCAGCCAAGGGATGGAGTCAACGGTCTTC.

This clone was seen a handful of times. This sequence joins TRBV7-2 and TRBJ2-2; 11 nucleotides match TRBD2. This CDR3 comprises 15 residues. The trim removed 1 base at V and 10 bases at J, leaving 5 bases unmatched. Germline V gives CDR1 SGHTA, CDR2 FQGNSA. Written as DNA, the CDR3 is TGTGCCAGCAGCTTAGGCCTGACTAGCGGGATGGAGCTGTTTTTT. Protein product: CASSLGLTSGMELFF.

This clone was counted a single time. The gene calls are TRBV28 and TRBJ1-6, with D unclear. Trimming removed 3 bases from V and 7 bases from J, with 10 bases in between. There are 14 residues in the CDR3. CDR1 MDHEN and CDR2 SYDVKM come from the germline V gene. CDR3 loop: CASSLIRENSPLHF. The CDR3 DNA sequence: TGTGCCAGCAGTTTGATACGGGAAAATTCACCCCTCCACTTT.

The chain combines TRBV5-4 with TRBJ2-2; maybe TRBD2 (6 bases). Trimming removed 3 bases at V and 5 bases at J, with 11 bases between. CDR1 and CDR2 (germline): SGHNT, YYREEE (reference sequence). There are 14 residues in the CDR3. CDR3: CASSSGLATGELFF. CDR3 nucleotide sequence: TGTGCCAGCAGCTCCGGGCTAGCGACCGGGGAGCTGTTTTTT.

This sequence joins TRBV5-6 and TRBJ2-2; D gene ambiguous. The CDR3 runs to 15 residues. Germline V gene sequence: CDR1 SGHDT, CDR2 YYEEEE. V shed 0 bases and J shed 4 bases, with 10 bases lying between them. CDR3 nucleotides: TGTGCCAGCAGCTTGGGAGTTCGGGTCACCGGGGAGCTGTTTTTT. Amino acids: CASSLGVRVTGELFF.

The gene calls are TRBV15 and TRBJ1-2; the D is unclear. CDR1 LNHNV and CDR2 YYDKDF come from the germline V gene (reference sequence). Trimming removed 0 bases at V and 2 bases at J, with 10 bases between. This CDR3 region has 15 residues. The CDR3 DNA reads as TGTGCCACCAGCAGAGATCCTAGGGAGAACTATGGCTACACCTTC. This encodes CATSRDPRENYGYTF.

This clone showed up just a few times. The chain has TRBV5-1 and TRBJ2-7, with TRBD2 matching over 10 bases. V gave up 4 bases and J gave up 5 bases; unmatched junction bases: 18. CDR1 SGHRS and CDR2 YFSETQ come from the germline V gene. This CDR3 comprises 18 residues. The CDR3 spells CASSRRPKLAGEGNEQYF. CDR3 bases: TGCGCCAGCAGCCGCCGACCGAAGCTAGCGGGAGAAGGTAACGAGCAGTACTTC.